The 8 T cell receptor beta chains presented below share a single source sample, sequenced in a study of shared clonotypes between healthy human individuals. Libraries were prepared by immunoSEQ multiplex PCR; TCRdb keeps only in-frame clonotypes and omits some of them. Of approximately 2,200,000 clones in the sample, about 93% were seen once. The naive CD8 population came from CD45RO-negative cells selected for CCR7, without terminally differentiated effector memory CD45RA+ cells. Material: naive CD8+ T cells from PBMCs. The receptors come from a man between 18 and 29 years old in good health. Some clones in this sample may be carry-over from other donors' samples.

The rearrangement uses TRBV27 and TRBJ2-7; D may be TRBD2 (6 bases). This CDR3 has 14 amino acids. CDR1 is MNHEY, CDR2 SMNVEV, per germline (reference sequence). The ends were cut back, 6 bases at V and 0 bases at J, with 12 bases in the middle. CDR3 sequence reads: CASSSKGGSYEQYF. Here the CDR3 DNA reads TGTGCCAGCAGCTCGAAGGGAGGCTCCTACGAGCAGTACTTC.

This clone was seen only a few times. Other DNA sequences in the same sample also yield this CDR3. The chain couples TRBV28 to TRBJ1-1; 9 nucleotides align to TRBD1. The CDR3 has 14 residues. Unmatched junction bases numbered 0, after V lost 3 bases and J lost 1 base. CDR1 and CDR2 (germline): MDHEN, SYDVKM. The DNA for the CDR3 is TGTGCCAGCAGTTTGGGACAGGGGAACACTGAAGCTTTCTTT. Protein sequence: CASSLGQGNTEAFF. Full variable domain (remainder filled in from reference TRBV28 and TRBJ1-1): DVKVTQSSRYLVKRTGEKVFLECVQDMDHENMFWYRQDPGLGLRLIYFSYDVKMKEKGDIPEGYSVSREKKERFSLILESASTNQTSMYLCASSLGQGNTEAFFGQGTRLTVV.

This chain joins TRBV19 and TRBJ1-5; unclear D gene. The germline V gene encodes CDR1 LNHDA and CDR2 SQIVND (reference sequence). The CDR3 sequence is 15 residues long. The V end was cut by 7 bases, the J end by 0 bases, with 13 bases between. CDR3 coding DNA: TGTGCCAGTACCCCGGGGAGGTTTAGCAATCAGCCCCAGCATTTT. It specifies CASTPGRFSNQPQHF. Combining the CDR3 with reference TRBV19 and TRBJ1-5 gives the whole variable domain DGGITQSPKYLFRKEGQNVTLSCEQNLNHDAMYWYRQDPGQGLRLIYYSQIVNDFQKGDIAEGYSVSREKKESFPLTVTSAQKNPTAFYLCASTPGRFSNQPQHFGDGTRLSIL.

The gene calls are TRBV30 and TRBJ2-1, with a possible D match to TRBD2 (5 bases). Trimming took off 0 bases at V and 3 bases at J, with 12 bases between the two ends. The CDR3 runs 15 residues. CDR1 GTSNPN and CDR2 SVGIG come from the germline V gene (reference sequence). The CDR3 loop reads CAWSVRGSFYNEQFF. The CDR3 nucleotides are TGTGCCTGGAGTGTACGTGGGAGCTTCTACAATGAGCAGTTCTTC.

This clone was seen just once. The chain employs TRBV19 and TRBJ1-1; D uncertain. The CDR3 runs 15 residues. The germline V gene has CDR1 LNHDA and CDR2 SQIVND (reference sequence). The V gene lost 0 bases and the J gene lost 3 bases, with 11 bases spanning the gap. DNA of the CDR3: TGTGCCAGTAGTATAGATGGCTCGTGGGACACTGAAGCTTTCTTT. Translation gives CASSIDGSWDTEAFF. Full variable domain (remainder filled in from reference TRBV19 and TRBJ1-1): DGGITQSPKYLFRKEGQNVTLSCEQNLNHDAMYWYRQDPGQGLRLIYYSQIVNDFQKGDIAEGYSVSREKKESFPLTVTSAQKNPTAFYLCASSIDGSWDTEAFFGQGTRLTVV.

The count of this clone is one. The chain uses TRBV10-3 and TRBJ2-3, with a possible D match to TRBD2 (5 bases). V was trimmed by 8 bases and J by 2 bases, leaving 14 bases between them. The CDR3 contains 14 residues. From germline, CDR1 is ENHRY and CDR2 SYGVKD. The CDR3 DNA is TGTGCCATCGCTGTGGCGGGTCCCACAGATACGCAGTATTTT. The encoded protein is CAIAVAGPTDTQYF.

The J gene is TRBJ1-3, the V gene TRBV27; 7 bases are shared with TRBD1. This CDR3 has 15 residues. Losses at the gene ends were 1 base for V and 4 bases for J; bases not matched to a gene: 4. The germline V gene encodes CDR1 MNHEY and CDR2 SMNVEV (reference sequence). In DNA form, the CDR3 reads TGTGCCAGCAGTTTATTAGGGACAGAAGGAAACACCATATATTTT. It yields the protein CASSLLGTEGNTIYF.

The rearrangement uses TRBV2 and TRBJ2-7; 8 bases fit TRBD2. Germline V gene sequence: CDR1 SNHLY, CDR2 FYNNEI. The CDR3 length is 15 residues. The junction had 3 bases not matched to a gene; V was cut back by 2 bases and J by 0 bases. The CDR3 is CASSELGTSSYEQYF. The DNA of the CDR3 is TGTGCCAGCAGTGAACTGGGGACTAGCTCCTACGAGCAGTACTTC.